The table lists the clone carrying this TCR beta chain with a few counts. TCRdb recomputed calls from the RT-PCR reads with MiXCR, one row per CDR3 protein. The table lists about 700,000 distinct CDR3 sequences, around 14% of them singletons. J was trimmed by 7 bases and V by 4 bases; bases with no gene match: 7. The CDR3 has 15 amino acids. Germline-derived CDR1 and CDR2 are MNHEY and SVGAGI. The sequenced sample consisted of memory CD4+ T cells from blood. The rearrangement uses TRBV6-5 and TRBJ1-6; 7 nucleotides line up with TRBD1. This clonotype originated in a female donor in good health, serving as a healthy control. The CDR3 DNA sequence: TGTGCCAGCAGTTGGACAGGAGGGGAAAATTCACCCCTCCACTTT. As protein: CASSWTGGENSPLHF.